These 7 T cell receptor beta chains were sequenced from one sample in a study of blood T cell repertoires in COVID-19. Method: immunoSEQ multiplex PCR; TCRdb's copy keeps in-frame clones and lacks some. The table records around 460,000 clones, approximately 90% of them present only once. Sample: peripheral blood. Receptors originate from a man younger than 35 with COVID-19, enrolled during active disease.

V gene TRBV5-1 combines with J gene TRBJ2-3, with 7 bases identical to TRBD1. The ends lost 0 bases at V and 4 bases at J; junction bases unmatched: 14. The CDR3 extends over 18 amino acids. The germline V gene has CDR1 SGHRS and CDR2 YFSETQ. CDR3 sequence reads: CASSLGFRPGGKADTQYF. CDR3 nucleotide sequence: TGCGCCAGCAGCTTGGGATTTCGGCCAGGGGGAAAGGCAGATACGCAGTATTTT.

The genes are TRBV7-2 and TRBJ1-5; tentative D call: TRBD1 (5 bases). This CDR3 contains 15 residues. Trimming took off 1 base at V and 6 bases at J, with 13 bases between the two ends. Germline V gene sequence: CDR1 SGHTA, CDR2 FQGNSA. CDR3 nucleotides: TGTGCCAGCAGCTTAGGGGGCCACTGGGTTCAGCCCCAGCATTTT. It encodes CASSLGGHWVQPQHF.

The CDR3 nucleotides read TGCGCCAGCAGTGAGAATTGGATGGGCAGCTCGAACACTGAAGCTTTCTTT. This codes for CASSENWMGSSNTEAFF. This chain uses TRBV10-1 with TRBJ1-1; D not certain. V was trimmed by 2 bases and J by 1 base, leaving 17 bases between them. CDR3 length: 17 amino acids. The germline V gene has CDR1 WNHNN and CDR2 SYGVQD (reference sequence).

CDR3 in amino acids: CASSLIPGTGELFF. The DNA for the CDR3 is TGTGCCAGCAGCTTGATCCCCGGCACCGGGGAGCTGTTTTTT. The chain employs TRBV11-2 and TRBJ2-2; D ambiguous. With 3 bases removed from V and 4 bases from J, the gap between germline ends came to 9 bases. The V gene's germline CDR1 is SGHAT and CDR2 FQNNGV. CDR3 size: 14 residues.

The chain joins TRBV6-6 to TRBJ2-5, with 7 bases lining up with TRBD1. Looked up from germline, CDR1 is MNHNY and CDR2 is SVGAGI (reference sequence). This CDR3 comprises 15 residues. J was trimmed by 5 bases and V by 0 bases; bases with no gene match: 6. The CDR3: CASSYSRGQRETQYF. The CDR3 nucleotides read TGTGCCAGCAGTTACTCGAGGGGGCAGAGGGAGACCCAGTACTTC.

The V call is TRBV5-5, the J call TRBJ2-3; TRBD1 agrees at 8 bases. CDR1 and CDR2 (germline): SGHKS, YYEKEE (reference sequence). V dropped 0 bases and J dropped 3; count of bases not matched to a gene: 3. CDR3 length equals 15 residues. CDR3 in DNA: TGTGCCAGCAGCTTGGACAGGGGGTGGACAGATACGCAGTATTTT. Protein sequence: CASSLDRGWTDTQYF.

V is TRBV14 and J is TRBJ1-2; maybe TRBD1 (5 bases). CDR3 length equals 13 residues. CDR1 and CDR2 from the germline V gene are SGHDN and FVKESK. Trimming removed 5 bases from V and 4 bases from J, with 11 bases in between. The CDR3 DNA is TGTGCCAGCAGCACGACAGATTCCTATGGCTACACCTTC. Translated, it gives CASSTTDSYGYTF.